The rows below give T cell receptor beta chains drawn from one sample of a study of T cells after yellow fever vaccination. TCRdb itself ran the 5' RACE reads through MiXCR, one entry per CDR3 protein. The table records 310,000 or so distinct CDR3 sequences, around 6.8% of them present only once. The sample here was PBMCs, taken roughly seven weeks after the first yellow fever vaccination. These receptors all stem from a man in his late teens or twenties who received the YFV17D yellow fever vaccine. The CDR3 runs from the conserved cysteine through the conserved F or W. D genes are given only for firm matches. Rows may omit the clone size; those that give it use once, few, many or a size class.

>NA|TRBV24-1|TRBJ2-1|few
TGTGCCACCCGGGACTCCAACAATGAGCAGTTCTTC
CATRDSNNEQFF
>NA|TRBV24-1|TRBJ2-1|NA
TGTGCCACCAGTGACCAGGGGAAGGGTTACAATGAGCAGTTCTTC
CATSDQGKGYNEQFF
>NA|TRBV30|TRBJ1-1|NA
TGTGCCTGGACTAGTGCCGGGAACACTGAAGCTTTCTTT
CAWTSAGNTEAFF
>NA|TRBV7-2|TRBJ2-7|few
TGTGCCAGCAGCTTAGCGGACTCCTACGAGCAGTACTTC
CASSLADSYEQYF
>TRBD1|TRBV5-1|TRBJ1-2|many
TGCGCCAGCAGCGAGACAGGGGACGGCTACACCTTC
CASSETGDGYTF
>NA|TRBV6-5|TRBJ2-5|NA
TGTGCCAGCAGTCACCCCGCCCGAACAGCGGACGGAGAGACCCAGTACTTC
CASSHPARTADGETQYF
>TRBD1|TRBV6-4|TRBJ1-1|many
TGTGCCAGCAGTGAGAGCACCGGGACAGGGGGCGGGAGAGCTTTCTTT
CASSESTGTGGGRAFF
>NA|TRBV7-8|TRBJ2-2|NA
TGTGCCAGCACGAACAGGAATCTACCCGGGGAGCTGTTTTTT
CASTNRNLPGELFF
>TRBD1|TRBV7-2|TRBJ2-5|few
TGTGCCAGCAGCCCCGACAGGGCGGAGACCCAGTACTTC
CASSPDRAETQYF
>NA|TRBV24-1|TRBJ2-2|NA
TGTGCCACCAGTGACCCGGGGGTTGGGCTGTTTTTT
CATSDPGVGLFF
>NA|TRBV5-1|TRBJ2-3|NA
TGCGCCAGCAGCTTGGCCGAGGGGAGCACAGATACGCAGTATTTT
CASSLAEGSTDTQYF
>NA|TRBV6-1|TRBJ1-2|NA
TGTGCCAGCAGTAAATCCCGAGGGCAGGTCTATGGCTACACCTTC
CASSKSRGQVYGYTF
>NA|TRBV7-3|TRBJ1-1|few
TGTGCCAGCAGCCCCCGACGGGGAACTGAAGCTTTCTTT
CASSPRRGTEAFF
>NA|TRBV6-2/TRBV6-3|TRBJ2-5|NA
TGTGCCAGCAGTTACCCCATGAGAGGGAACCAAGAGACCCAGTACTTC
CASSYPMRGNQETQYF
>TRBD2|TRBV27|TRBJ2-1|few
TGTGCCAGCAGTTTTGCCCGGCTAGCGGGGGGGAACAATGAGCAGTTCTTC
CASSFARLAGGNNEQFF
>NA|TRBV5-6|TRBJ1-1|few
TGTGCCAGCAGCAAAGGCTGGGGCCGGGGTAGAACTGAAGCTTTCTTT
CASSKGWGRGRTEAFF
>NA|TRBV5-1|TRBJ2-2|NA
TGCGCCAGCAGCTTGGCAGGACCCGGGGAGCTGTTTTTT
CASSLAGPGELFF
>TRBD2|TRBV20-1|TRBJ2-3|NA
TGCAGTGCTAGATATGTCGGGGGGGCAGATACGCAGTATTTT
CSARYVGGADTQYF
>NA|TRBV4-3|TRBJ2-3|NA
TGCGCCAGCAGCTTCCGGGACGGTGGCACAGATACGCAGTATTTT
CASSFRDGGTDTQYF
>NA|TRBV3-1|TRBJ2-1|NA
TGTGCCAGCAGCCAAGTTACCGGGAGCGATGAGCAGTTCTTC
CASSQVTGSDEQFF
>TRBD1|TRBV5-1|TRBJ2-3|many
TGCGCCAGCAGCTACGGACAGGGAACTCCTGCTAGCACAGATACGCAGTATTTT
CASSYGQGTPASTDTQYF
>NA|TRBV4-1|TRBJ1-2|many
TGCGCCAGCAGCCAAGTCATTCCGGGGGACGGTGGCTACACCTTC
CASSQVIPGDGGYTF
>NA|TRBV5-1|TRBJ2-3|few
TGCGCCAGCAGCTTCTTTTGGATAGCGCCTTGGACAGATACGCAGTATTTT
CASSFFWIAPWTDTQYF
>NA|TRBV6-6|TRBJ1-5|few
TGTGCCAGCAGGGTTAAGAGGAATCAGCCCCAGCATTTT
CASRVKRNQPQHF
>TRBD1|TRBV24-1|TRBJ2-3|NA
TGTGCCACCAGTGACCGATCCCCGGGACAGGGGGCAGATACGCAGTATTTT
CATSDRSPGQGADTQYF
>NA|TRBV28|TRBJ2-1|NA
TGTGCCAGCAACACCGGGGTCCCAGGGAACGTCTTC
CASNTGVPGNVF
>NA|TRBV11-2|TRBJ2-1|NA
TGTGCCAGCAGCTTAGTTTTCCGGGGGAGCTCCTACAATGAGCAGTTCTTC
CASSLVFRGSSYNEQFF
>NA|TRBV4-1|TRBJ2-5|few
TGCGCCAGCAGCACCCGAGATAAGTACCAAGAGACCCAGTACTTC
CASSTRDKYQETQYF
>NA|TRBV20-1|TRBJ2-5|many
TGCAGTGCTAGAGACCAGGGGGGCACGGGGGACCCGCGAGAGACCCAGTACTTC
CSARDQGGTGDPRETQYF
>NA|TRBV4-2|TRBJ2-5|few
TGTGCCAGCAGCCAAGGACACGGGACTCAAGAGACCCAGTACTTC
CASSQGHGTQETQYF
>NA|TRBV12-3/TRBV12-4|TRBJ1-4|few
TGTGCCAGCAGAGACCCGGGCGATAATGAAAAACTGTTTTTT
CASRDPGDNEKLFF
>TRBD2|TRBV20-1|TRBJ2-3|many
TGCAGTGCTAGATTAAGGTCGGGACTAAGCACAGATACGCAGTATTTT
CSARLRSGLSTDTQYF
>NA|TRBV12-3/TRBV12-4|TRBJ1-4|few
TGTGCCAGCAGTTTACGGGGTGAAAAACTGTTTTTT
CASSLRGEKLFF
>NA|TRBV5-6|TRBJ2-1|few
TGTGCCAGCAGCTTGGGGGGCAGTAGCTCCTACAATGAGCAGTTCTTC
CASSLGGSSSYNEQFF
>NA|TRBV5-4|TRBJ2-5|NA
TGTGCCAGCAGCTTGTTTGGTTACTTAACGGGAGAGACCCAGTACTTC
CASSLFGYLTGETQYF
>TRBD2|TRBV20-1|TRBJ2-7|NA
TGCAGTGCTAGATACTCCGGGGGGGAGCAGTACTTC
CSARYSGGEQYF
>TRBD1|TRBV6-2/TRBV6-3|TRBJ2-7|NA
TGTGCCAGCAGCCATCCCCTGGACAGGGGATACGAGCAGTACTTC
CASSHPLDRGYEQYF
>TRBD2|TRBV7-3|TRBJ2-3|few
TGTGCCAGCAGCCGCCTGGGGGGGAGTTCTAGCACAGATACGCAGTATTTT
CASSRLGGSSSTDTQYF
>NA|TRBV12-3/TRBV12-4|TRBJ2-1|NA
TGTGCCAGCAGCCCCAGAGGGGATGCTCGGAATGAGCAGTTCTTC
CASSPRGDARNEQFF
>NA|TRBV4-1|TRBJ1-1|NA
TGCGCCAGCAGCCTCGACACGTCTAACACTGAAGCTTTCTTT
CASSLDTSNTEAFF
>NA|TRBV19|TRBJ2-6|NA
TGTGCCACGGGGGGCGACGGCTCTGGGGCCAACGTCCTGACTTTC
CATGGDGSGANVLTF
>TRBD2|TRBV29-1|TRBJ2-1|NA
TGCAGCGTTGCGGGTAGCGGGGGGTCCTACAATGAGCAGTTCTTC
CSVAGSGGSYNEQFF
>NA|TRBV6-5|TRBJ2-5|few
TGTGCCAGCAGTTACTCACTGGGACCTTCAAAAGGGGAGACCCAGTACTTC
CASSYSLGPSKGETQYF
>NA|TRBV24-1|TRBJ2-1|many
TGTGCCACCACGGCAGGGGGGCGGCCCTACAATGAGCAGTTCTTC
CATTAGGRPYNEQFF